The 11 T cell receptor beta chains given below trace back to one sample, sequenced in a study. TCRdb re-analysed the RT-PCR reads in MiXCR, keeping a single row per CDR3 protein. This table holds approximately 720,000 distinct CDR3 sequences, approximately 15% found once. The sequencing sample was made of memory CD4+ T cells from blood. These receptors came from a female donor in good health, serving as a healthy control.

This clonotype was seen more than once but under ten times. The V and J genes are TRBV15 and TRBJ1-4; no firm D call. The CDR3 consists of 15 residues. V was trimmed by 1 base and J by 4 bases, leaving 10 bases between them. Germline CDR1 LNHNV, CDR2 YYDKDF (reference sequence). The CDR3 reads CATSRGSALNEKLFF. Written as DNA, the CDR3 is TGTGCCACCAGCAGAGGTTCGGCGCTTAATGAAAAACTGTTTTTT. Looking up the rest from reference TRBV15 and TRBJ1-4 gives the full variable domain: DAMVIQNPRYQVTQFGKPVTLSCSQTLNHNVMYWYQQKSSQAPKLLFHYYDKDFNNEADTPDNFQSRRPNTSFCFLDIRSPGLGDTAMYLCATSRGSALNEKLFFGSGTQLSVL.

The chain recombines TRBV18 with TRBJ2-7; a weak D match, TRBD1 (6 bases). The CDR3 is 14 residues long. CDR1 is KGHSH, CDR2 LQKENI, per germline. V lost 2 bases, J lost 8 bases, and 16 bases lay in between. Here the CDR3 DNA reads TGTGCCAGCTCACCAAGACAGGAAAGCGGTCAGCAGTACTTC. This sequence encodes CASSPRQESGQQYF.

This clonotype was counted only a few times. The CDR3 DNA reads as TGTGCCAGCAGTCTAATGGAGCGAGAGGGGGAGACCCAGTACTTC. This codes for CASSLMEREGETQYF. This chain connects TRBV13 to TRBJ2-5; the D gene could be TRBD1 or TRBD2 (5 bases each). Per germline, CDR1 PRHDT and CDR2 FYEKMQ (reference sequence). The CDR3 spans 15 residues. Trimming shortened V by 6 bases and J by 5 bases, and 19 bases separated the two germline ends.

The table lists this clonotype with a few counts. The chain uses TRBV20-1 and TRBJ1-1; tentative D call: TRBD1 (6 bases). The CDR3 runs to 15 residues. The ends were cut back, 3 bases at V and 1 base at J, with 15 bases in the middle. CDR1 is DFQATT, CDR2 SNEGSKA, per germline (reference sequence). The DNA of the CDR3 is TGCAGTGCTAGTACAACAGGGCGTAAGAACACTGAAGCTTTCTTT. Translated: CSASTTGRKNTEAFF.

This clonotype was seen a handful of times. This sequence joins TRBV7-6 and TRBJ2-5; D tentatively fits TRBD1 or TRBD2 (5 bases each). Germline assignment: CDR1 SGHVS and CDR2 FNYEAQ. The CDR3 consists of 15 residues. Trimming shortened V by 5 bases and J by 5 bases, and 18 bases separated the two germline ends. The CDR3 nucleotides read TGTGCCAGCAGCCGCAACCTTGGGACGGAGGAGACCCAGTACTTC. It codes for CASSRNLGTEETQYF.

CDR3 nucleotide sequence: TGTGCCAGCAGCTCTTCCGGGACAGGGAGATATGGCTACACCTTC. This codes for CASSSSGTGRYGYTF. This rearrangement joins TRBV7-8 to TRBJ1-2; 9 bases match TRBD1. This CDR3 contains 15 residues. Germline CDR1 reads SGHVS; CDR2 reads FQNEAQ. V was pared by 4 bases and J by 5 bases, with 8 bases of the junction left unmatched.

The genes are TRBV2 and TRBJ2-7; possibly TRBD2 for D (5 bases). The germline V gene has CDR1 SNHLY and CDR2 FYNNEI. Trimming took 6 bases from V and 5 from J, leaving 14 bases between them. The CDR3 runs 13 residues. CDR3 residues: CASSGPIGDEQYF. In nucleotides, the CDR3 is TGTGCCAGCAGCGGTCCGATCGGGGACGAGCAGTACTTC.

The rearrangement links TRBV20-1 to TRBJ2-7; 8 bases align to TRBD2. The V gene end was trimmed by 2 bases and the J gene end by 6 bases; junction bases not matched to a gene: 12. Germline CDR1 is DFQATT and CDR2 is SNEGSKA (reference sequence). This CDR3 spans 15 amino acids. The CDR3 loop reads CSARRGIAGPGEQYF. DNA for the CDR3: TGCAGTGCTAGAAGGGGGATAGCGGGGCCCGGCGAGCAGTACTTC.

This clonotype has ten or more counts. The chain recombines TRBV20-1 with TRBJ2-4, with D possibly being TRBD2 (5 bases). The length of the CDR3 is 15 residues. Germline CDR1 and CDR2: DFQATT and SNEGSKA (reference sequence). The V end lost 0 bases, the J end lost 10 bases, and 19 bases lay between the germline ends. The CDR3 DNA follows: TGCAGTGCTAGAGATCGGGGTAGCGCGCCGTGGATTCAGTACTTC. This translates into CSARDRGSAPWIQYF.

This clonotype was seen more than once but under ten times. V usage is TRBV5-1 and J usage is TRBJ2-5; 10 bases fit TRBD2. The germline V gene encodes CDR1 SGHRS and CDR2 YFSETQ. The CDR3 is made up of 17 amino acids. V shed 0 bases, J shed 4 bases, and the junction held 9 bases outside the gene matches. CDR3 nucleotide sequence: TGCGCCAGCAGCTTGGGGCCGGCTAGCGGGAGCCGAGAGACCCAGTACTTC. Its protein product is CASSLGPASGSRETQYF.

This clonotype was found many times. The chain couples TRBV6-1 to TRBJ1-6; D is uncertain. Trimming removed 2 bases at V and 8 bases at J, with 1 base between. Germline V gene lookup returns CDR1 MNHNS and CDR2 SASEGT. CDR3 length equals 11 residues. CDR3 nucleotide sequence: TGTGCCAGCAGTGAATATTCACCCCTCCACTTT. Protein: CASSEYSPLHF.